This T cell receptor (beta chain) stems from a study of shared clonotypes between healthy human individuals. The study, taken as a whole, reports: Memory subsets generally showed lower estimated richness than naive subsets. For naive CD4 cells, roughly 4.8% of clonotypes were shared across a few donors.

Deletions cut 1 base from V and 2 bases from J, with 9 bases between. CDR1 and CDR2 (germline): LNHDA, SQIVND (reference sequence). The CDR3 is 15 residues long. The authors split each subset's genomic DNA evenly across several immunoSEQ plates. Methods used by the authors: As immunoSEQ supplied junction-only sequences (without quality scores), filtering differed. The method was immunoSEQ multiplex PCR; TCRdb's version includes in-frame clones alone and lacks a portion of them. V and J calls and clone size are copied from that table; D and trimming were computed from the DNA. The sample yields 950,000 to 1,100,000 clones, about 75% seen once. This clone has a handful of counts. The antigen remains unidentified.

V and J are TRBV19 and TRBJ1-5, with D unresolved. The material sequenced was memory CD4+ T cells sorted from blood. Subset indicated: CD45RA-negative fraction. The receptor's source is a man between 18 and 35 years old in good health. CDR3 sequence (DNA): TGTGCCAGTAGTATAGCCGCAGGTGGCAATCAGCCCCAGCATTTT. Translating it yields CASSIAAGGNQPQHF.